This TCR beta chain is drawn from a study of T cell responses to AZD1222 COVID-19 vaccine. Points from the study as a whole: No repertoire was sampled before or during the peak T cell response, only after it. Only five or six AZD1222 recipients tested seropositive at baseline. Reports say nearly half of spike-specific TCRs go after unmutated variant regions. Donors skewed white British and female; clonal diversity was possibly underestimated.

The length of the CDR3 is 14 residues. Between the trimmed V and J ends, which lost 1 base and 5 bases, there was a span of 11 bases. Germline V CDR1 and CDR2: SNHLY, FYNNEI. Here immunoSEQ multiplex PCR was the method, and the copy in TCRdb shows in-frame clones only, minus some. This table holds some 140,000 clones, 92% found once. About this clone: Its antigen remains unidentified.

The sample was peripheral blood, taken on day 0 of AZD1222 vaccination. The V call is TRBV2, the J call TRBJ2-5; perhaps TRBD2 as D (5 bases). The source is an adult in good health. The CDR3 spells CASSEERGTETQYF. CDR3 DNA sequence: TGTGCCAGCAGTGAAGAACGGGGTACGGAGACCCAGTACTTC.